Each of the 23 T cell receptor beta chains below was sequenced from the same sample in a study of shared clonotypes between healthy human individuals. Profiling relied on immunoSEQ multiplex PCR, and the TCRdb table lists in-frame clones only, not all of them. Of fewer than 400,000 clones in the sample, about 74% were seen once. The material sequenced was memory CD4+ T cells sorted from blood. Subset described: CD45RA-negative fraction. These receptors were obtained from a man aged 30 to 39 in good health.

This chain links TRBV19 with TRBJ1-1; 9 nucleotides agree with TRBD1. The CDR3 spans 15 residues. Unmatched junction bases numbered 5, after V lost 6 bases and J lost 0 bases. The V gene's germline CDR1 is LNHDA and CDR2 SQIVND (reference sequence). The CDR3 nucleotides read TGTGCCAGTAGAACAGGGGGCAGTGTGAACACTGAAGCTTTCTTT. It codes for CASRTGGSVNTEAFF.

This rearrangement joins TRBV2 to TRBJ1-1; possible D gene TRBD1, 6 bases. Per germline, CDR1 SNHLY and CDR2 FYNNEI. The V end was cut by 5 bases, the J end by 1 base, with 17 bases between. The CDR3 is 16 residues long. CDR3: CASSRGRGRENTEAFF. Written as DNA, the CDR3 is TGTGCCAGCAGTCGGGGCAGGGGTAGGGAGAACACTGAAGCTTTCTTT.

The chain links TRBV29-1 to TRBJ1-4, with D possibly being TRBD1 (6 bases). This CDR3 spans 13 amino acids. The V end lost 7 bases, the J end lost 1 base, and 10 bases lay between the germline ends. The germline V gene encodes CDR1 SQVTM and CDR2 ANQGSEA. As DNA, the CDR3 is TGCAGCGCCCGGACAGTAACTAATGAAAAACTGTTTTTT. This gives the protein CSARTVTNEKLFF.

The chain carries TRBV15 and TRBJ2-1; D remains ambiguous. Germline V lookup: CDR1 LNHNV, CDR2 YYDKDF (reference sequence). This CDR3 has 12 amino acids. V dropped 3 bases and J dropped 6 bases, with 6 bases sitting between them. The CDR3 DNA follows: TGTGCCACCAGCAGTCAAATCAATGAGCAGTTCTTC. It translates to CATSSQINEQFF. The full variable domain, completed using reference TRBV15 and TRBJ2-1, is DAMVIQNPRYQVTQFGKPVTLSCSQTLNHNVMYWYQQKSSQAPKLLFHYYDKDFNNEADTPDNFQSRRPNTSFCFLDIRSPGLGDTAMYLCATSSQINEQFFGPGTRLTVL.

The J gene is TRBJ2-3, the V gene TRBV5-1, with D possibly matching TRBD2 (6 bases). The CDR3 has 15 residues. V lost 2 bases and J 8 bases, leaving 18 bases between the germline ends. The germline V gene encodes CDR1 SGHRS and CDR2 YFSETQ. CDR3 sequence (DNA): TGCGCCAGCAGCTTTATCCCTCGACTAGAGAGTACGCAGTATTTT. Translation gives CASSFIPRLESTQYF. The complete variable domain, with remaining parts taken from reference TRBV5-1 and TRBJ2-3, reads KAGVTQTPRYLIKTRGQQVTLSCSPISGHRSVSWYQQTPGQGLQFLFEYFSETQRNKGNFPGRFSGRQFSNSRSEMNVSTLELGDSALYLCASSFIPRLESTQYFGPGTRLTVL.

This clone was seen only a few times. The CDR3 sequence is CASTGRETHNEQFF. The CDR3 nucleotides are TGTGCCAGCACCGGGAGGGAGACCCACAATGAGCAGTTCTTC. V is TRBV21-1 and J is TRBJ2-1; the table assigns TRBD2, which was not confirmed against the DNA. TRBV21-1 is a pseudogene. This CDR3 spans 14 amino acids.

The V call is TRBV11-3, the J call TRBJ2-2; 9 positions agree with TRBD2. Germline values: CDR1 SGHNT, CDR2 YENEEA. Trimming took 5 bases from V and 8 from J; bases not matched to a gene: 6. This CDR3 is 14 amino acids long. In nucleotides, the CDR3 is TGTGCCAGCAGCCGGACTAGCGCTGAAGGGGAGCTGTTTTTT. Residues: CASSRTSAEGELFF.

In its sample, this clone was seen a few times. V and J are TRBV5-1 and TRBJ1-5; 8 bases map to TRBD1. Germline lookup yields CDR1 SGHRS and CDR2 YFSETQ. Germline trimming cut 0 bases from V and 6 bases from J; bases unmatched to any gene: 2. This CDR3 region has 14 residues. In DNA form, the CDR3 reads TGCGCCAGCAGCTTGGGACAGGGGACTCAGCCCCAGCATTTT. It yields the protein CASSLGQGTQPQHF.

This clone was counted ten times or more. The gene calls are TRBV28 and TRBJ1-5; D unclear. Looked up from germline, CDR1 is MDHEN and CDR2 is SYDVKM. The CDR3 runs 19 residues. Trimming pared 3 bases from V and 4 bases from J, leaving 25 bases between. The CDR3 here is CASSLDRRTGMRWNQPQHF. The CDR3 region has the DNA TGTGCCAGCAGTTTGGATCGTAGAACCGGGATGAGGTGGAATCAGCCCCAGCATTTT. The complete variable domain, with remaining parts taken from reference TRBV28 and TRBJ1-5, reads DVKVTQSSRYLVKRTGEKVFLECVQDMDHENMFWYRQDPGLGLRLIYFSYDVKMKEKGDIPEGYSVSREKKERFSLILESASTNQTSMYLCASSLDRRTGMRWNQPQHFGDGTRLSIL.

The gene calls are TRBV7-5 and TRBJ2-7; TRBD2 is taken as the D call from the table, unchecked against the DNA. TRBV7-5 is designated a pseudogene. The CDR3 is 15 residues long. The CDR3 nucleotides read TGTGCCAGAAGCTTCATCGGGACTTATTCCTACGAGCAGTACTTC. Translated, it gives CARSFIGTYSYEQYF.

CDR3: CASRGGRSTGELFF. The DNA of the CDR3 is TGTGCCAGTAGAGGCGGGAGGTCCACCGGGGAGCTGTTTTTT. The rearrangement joins TRBV19 to TRBJ2-2; 8 nucleotides match TRBD2. The CDR3 covers 14 residues. The V gene end was trimmed by 6 bases and the J gene end by 4 bases; junction bases not matched to a gene: 4. Per germline, CDR1 LNHDA and CDR2 SQIVND (reference sequence).

This sequence joins TRBV18 and TRBJ2-5, with TRBD1 as a possible D gene (6 bases). The CDR3 loop spans 13 amino acids. The germline CDR1 and CDR2 sequences are KGHSH and LQKENI. The V end lost 9 bases, the J end lost 5 bases, and 16 bases lay between the germline ends. The CDR3 spells CASKQGISETQYF. For the CDR3, the DNA is TGTGCCAGTAAACAGGGAATTTCGGAGACCCAGTACTTC.

V gene TRBV5-5 combines with J gene TRBJ2-7; the D gene is possibly TRBD1 (6 bases). With 4 bases removed from V and 5 bases from J, the gap between germline ends came to 13 bases. The germline V gene has CDR1 SGHKS and CDR2 YYEKEE (reference sequence). This CDR3 has 13 amino acids. In DNA form, the CDR3 reads TGTGCCAGCAGCCTTGACAGGCACCACGAGCAGTACTTC. Amino acids: CASSLDRHHEQYF.

This chain's CDR3 is CATGPSTDTQYF. CDR3 sequence (DNA): TGTGCCACCGGTCCGAGCACAGATACGCAGTATTTT. The rearrangement links TRBV15 to TRBJ2-3, with unresolved D. Germline CDR1 is LNHNV and CDR2 is YYDKDF (reference sequence). Between the trimmed V and J ends, which lost 8 bases and 0 bases, there was a span of 6 bases. This CDR3 contains 12 residues.

The V call is TRBV2, the J call TRBJ1-3; D ambiguous. The germline V gene encodes CDR1 SNHLY and CDR2 FYNNEI. The V and J ends lost 10 bases and 4 bases respectively, with 14 bases between them. The CDR3 sequence is 13 residues long. The CDR3 sequence: CATVTNLGNTIYF. As DNA, the CDR3 is TGTGCCACCGTGACCAATCTGGGAAACACCATATATTTT.

The count of this clone is one. This chain uses TRBV19 with TRBJ2-2; the match to TRBD2 covers 7 bases. Germline lookup yields CDR1 LNHDA and CDR2 SQIVND (reference sequence). The CDR3 runs 13 residues. J was trimmed by 6 bases and V by 9 bases; bases with no gene match: 7. The CDR3 nucleotides are TGTGCCAGCCAAACTAGCGATGCCGGGGAGCTGTTTTTT. Its protein is CASQTSDAGELFF.

The DNA for the CDR3 is TGTGCCAGCAGGCAGACAGGGGGCCGCTATGGCTACACCTTC. Translation gives CASRQTGGRYGYTF. The rearrangement uses TRBV6-5 and TRBJ1-2; TRBD1 agrees at 10 bases. This CDR3 contains 14 residues. V dropped 6 bases and J dropped 4; count of bases not matched to a gene: 5. Germline V gene sequence: CDR1 MNHEY, CDR2 SVGAGI.

As for this clone: Distinct nucleotide sequences in the sample also encode this CDR3. This sequence joins TRBV2 and TRBJ2-3; D may be TRBD1 or TRBD2 (5 bases each). The CDR3 spans 15 residues. Germline V lookup: CDR1 SNHLY, CDR2 FYNNEI. V was clipped by 6 bases and J by 1 base, with 14 bases between them. This chain's CDR3 is CASSPRQGGTDTQYF. The CDR3, as DNA: TGTGCCAGCAGCCCCCGCCAGGGAGGCACAGATACGCAGTATTTT.

This clone has more than one count but fewer than ten. The chain carries TRBV7-9 and TRBJ2-2; weak D call: TRBD1 (6 bases). Per germline, CDR1 SEHNR and CDR2 FQNEAQ (reference sequence). Trimming cost V 2 bases and J 2 bases, with 12 bases left between them. CDR3 length equals 16 residues. The CDR3, as DNA: TGTGCCAGCAGCTTATGGCAGGGGCGAAACACCGGGGAGCTGTTTTTT. Translated, it gives CASSLWQGRNTGELFF. The entire variable domain, with the rest obtained from reference TRBV7-9 and TRBJ2-2, is as follows: DTGVSQNPRHKITKRGQNVTFRCDPISEHNRLYWYRQTLGQGPEFLTYFQNEAQLEKSRLLSDRFSAERPKGSFSTLEIQRTEQGDSAMYLCASSLWQGRNTGELFFGEGSRLTVL.

V and J are TRBV18 and TRBJ2-6; 8 nucleotides line up with TRBD1. Looked up from germline, CDR1 is KGHSH and CDR2 is LQKENI. V trimming: 4 bases; J trimming: 1 base; junction bases outside the gene matches: 12. This CDR3 comprises 19 residues. Here the CDR3 reads CASSLISGGDASGANVLTF. DNA for the CDR3: TGTGCCAGCTCACTCATATCAGGGGGCGATGCTTCTGGGGCCAACGTCCTGACTTTC.

This rearrangement joins TRBV10-1 to TRBJ1-1; possible D gene TRBD1, 5 bases. Trimming pared 10 bases from V and 0 bases from J, leaving 12 bases between. This CDR3 has 13 residues. Germline CDR1 and CDR2: WNHNN and SYGVQD (reference sequence). The CDR3 loop is CATQDNLNTEAFF. CDR3 DNA sequence: TGCGCCACCCAGGACAACCTGAACACTGAAGCTTTCTTT.

The chain couples TRBV7-2 to TRBJ2-6, with D unclear. The germline gives CDR1 SGHTA, CDR2 FQGNSA. CDR3 length: 15 amino acids. V gave up 1 base and J gave up 0 bases, with 4 bases separating them. The CDR3: CASSLVTSGANVLTF. CDR3 nucleotide sequence: TGTGCCAGCAGCTTAGTTACCTCTGGGGCCAACGTCCTGACTTTC.

There are a few counts of this clone. The rearrangement uses TRBV7-2 and TRBJ2-7; no clear D. CDR3 length: 12 residues. Trimming left V 1 base short and J 9 bases short, with 10 bases between. Looked up from germline, CDR1 is SGHTA and CDR2 is FQGNSA. The CDR3 region is CASSLDTERQYF. In DNA, the CDR3 is TGTGCCAGCAGCTTAGACACAGAGCGGCAGTACTTC.